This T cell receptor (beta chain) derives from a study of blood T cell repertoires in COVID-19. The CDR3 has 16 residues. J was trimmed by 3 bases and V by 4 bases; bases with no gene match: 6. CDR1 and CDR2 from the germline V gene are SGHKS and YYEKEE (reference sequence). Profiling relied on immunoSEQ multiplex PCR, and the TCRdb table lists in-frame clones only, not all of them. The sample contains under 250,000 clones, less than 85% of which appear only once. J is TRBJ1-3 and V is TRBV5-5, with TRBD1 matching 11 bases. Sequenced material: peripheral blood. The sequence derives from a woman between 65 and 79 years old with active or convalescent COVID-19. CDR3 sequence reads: CASSPGQGVFGNTIYF. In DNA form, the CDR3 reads TGTGCCAGCAGCCCGGGACAGGGGGTTTTTGGAAACACCATATATTTT.